This T cell receptor (beta chain) was documented in a study of identical twins. Study-wide findings and caveats: Zero-insertion analyses were open to partial confounding by invariant MAIT and iNKT cells.

This CDR3 is 16 amino acids long. Germline CDR1 reads SGHTA; CDR2 reads FQGNSA. The V gene end was trimmed by 5 bases and the J gene end by 3 bases; junction bases not matched to a gene: 5. On this clonotype: Its antigen is not identified.

Template switching (which added a universal primer site) was used, and cDNA carried unique molecular identifiers. Each CDR3 protein gets one entry after TCRdb re-called the 5' RACE reads with MiXCR. The table lists fewer than 650,000 distinct CDR3 sequences, about 7.1% of them singletons. These same records also appear under a second study, on yellow fever vaccine responses in identical twins.

Specimen: PBMCs. The receptor's source is a woman aged 18-29 years in good health. The chain combines TRBV7-2 with TRBJ2-1; 12 bases line up with TRBD2. CDR3 sequence reads: CASSLLAGGYYNEQFF. CDR3 coding DNA: TGTGCCAGCAGCCTACTAGCGGGAGGATACTACAATGAGCAGTTCTTC.